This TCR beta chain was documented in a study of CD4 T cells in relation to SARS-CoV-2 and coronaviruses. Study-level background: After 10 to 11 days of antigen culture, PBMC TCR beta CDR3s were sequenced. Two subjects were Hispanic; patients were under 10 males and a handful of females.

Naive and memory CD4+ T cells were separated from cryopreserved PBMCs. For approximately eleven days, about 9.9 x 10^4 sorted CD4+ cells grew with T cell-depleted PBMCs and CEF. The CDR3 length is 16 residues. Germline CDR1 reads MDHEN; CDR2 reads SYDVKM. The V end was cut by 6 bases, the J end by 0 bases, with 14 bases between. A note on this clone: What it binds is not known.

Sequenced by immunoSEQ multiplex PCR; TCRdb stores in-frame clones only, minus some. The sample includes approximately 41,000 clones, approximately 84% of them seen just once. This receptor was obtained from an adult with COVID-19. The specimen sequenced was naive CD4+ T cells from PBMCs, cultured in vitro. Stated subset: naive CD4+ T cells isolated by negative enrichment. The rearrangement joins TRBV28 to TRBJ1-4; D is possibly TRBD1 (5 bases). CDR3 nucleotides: TGTGCCAGCAGCCTTCCGGGGGAAGCAACTAATGAAAAACTGTTTTTT. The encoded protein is CASSLPGEATNEKLFF.